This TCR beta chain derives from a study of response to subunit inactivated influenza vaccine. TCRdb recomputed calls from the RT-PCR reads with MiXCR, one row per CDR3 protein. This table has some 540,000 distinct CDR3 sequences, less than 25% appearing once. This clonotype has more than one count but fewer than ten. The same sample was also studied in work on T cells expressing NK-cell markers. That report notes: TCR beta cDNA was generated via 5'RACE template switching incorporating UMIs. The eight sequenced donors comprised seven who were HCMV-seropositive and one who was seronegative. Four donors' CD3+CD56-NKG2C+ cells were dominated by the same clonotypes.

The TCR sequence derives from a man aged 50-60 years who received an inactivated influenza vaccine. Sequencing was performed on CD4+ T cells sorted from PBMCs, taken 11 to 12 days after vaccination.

The CDR3 DNA reads as TGTGCCAGCAGCACCCGGGATTATGCCGTTTCACCCCTCCACTTT. As protein: CASSTRDYAVSPLHF. The gene calls are TRBV9 and TRBJ1-6; D not resolved. Trimming pared 4 bases from V and 9 bases from J, leaving 17 bases between. Per germline, CDR1 SGDLS and CDR2 YYNGEE. This CDR3 comprises 15 residues.